The T cell receptor (beta chain) under discussion was sequenced for a study of shared clonotypes between healthy human individuals. This CDR3 region has 16 residues. V lost 2 bases, J lost 4 bases, and 6 bases stayed unmatched. CDR1 and CDR2 (germline): SEHNR, FQNEAQ (reference sequence). It was CD45RO-negative cells, positively selected for CCR7, that made up naive CD8 cells, with terminally differentiated effector memory CD45RA+ cells excluded. Healthy adults negative for HIV, lacking recent acute infections or vaccinations, served as donors. The assay was immunoSEQ multiplex PCR, and TCRdb's table has in-frame clones only and misses some. The sample shows 760,000 or so clones, around 96% of them seen only once.

The rearrangement links TRBV7-9 to TRBJ2-2; TRBD1 aligns across 8 bases. The sequencing sample was made of naive CD8+ T cells sorted from blood. The clonotype was recovered from a man between 25 and 39 years old in good health. CDR3 coding DNA: TGTGCCAGCAGCTTAACTCAGGGGGCTGGCACCGGGGAGCTGTTTTTT. Its translation is CASSLTQGAGTGELFF.